This T cell receptor (beta chain) was captured by sequencing in a study of long-term antiretroviral therapy in people with HIV. Version v3.0 of the immunoSEQ assay ran at survey level. The data were produced by immunoSEQ multiplex PCR, yet TCRdb's version contains in-frame clones alone and is incomplete. The table lists some 26,000 clones, roughly 80% of them singletons. Findings and limits, study-wide: Dominance of pre-ART expanded clones persisted, fluctuating and often declining after ART. Sampling of blood ran from 2004 to 2017, and older ART regimens were possibly in use.

This clone was counted between two and nine times. Its antigen is currently unknown. The sequenced sample was unsorted PBMCs, obtained 2.9 years after starting antiretroviral therapy. This receptor was identified in a man aged 45-65 years with HIV.

DNA of the CDR3: TGCGCCAGCAGCCAAGCTATGGGGGGCAGCTACGAGCAGTACTTC. Protein: CASSQAMGGSYEQYF. The chain joins TRBV4-3 to TRBJ2-7; perhaps D is TRBD1 or TRBD2 (6 bases each). The CDR3 extends over 15 amino acids. CDR1 and CDR2 (germline): LGHNA, YSLEER. Trimming took 1 base from V and 3 from J, leaving 13 bases between them.